A selection of T cell receptor beta chains follows, all from one sample in a study of early T cells in non-severe SARS-CoV-2 infection. TCRdb re-called the 5' RACE reads through MiXCR, storing one row per CDR3 protein. The table has roughly 70,000 distinct CDR3 sequences, about 17% seen once. Specimen: whole blood, collected at baseline. Every receptor here comes from an adult who was a healthcare worker with PCR-confirmed SARS-CoV-2 infection or an uninfected control (not recorded which). The CDR3 runs from the conserved cysteine through the conserved F or W. The order of the fields is clone size, J gene, V gene, D gene, CDR3 protein, CDR3 DNA. A D gene is named only where the DNA matches it firmly. Part of the rows lack a size; the others show once, few, many or a class for expanded clones.

>.|TRBJ1-2|TRBV25-1|.
CASGGGKGEVYGYTF
TGTGCCAGCGGCGGCGGGAAAGGGGAAGTTTATGGCTACACCTTC
>few|TRBJ1-2|TRBV6-2/TRBV6-3|.
CASSYLIRRTPYGYTF
TGTGCCAGCAGTTACTTGATTCGACGGACACCCTATGGCTACACCTTC
>many|TRBJ2-7|TRBV2|.
CASSIGTRRVHEQYF
TGTGCCAGCAGTATCGGGACGAGGAGGGTCCACGAGCAGTACTTC
>few|TRBJ1-1|TRBV12-5|.
CASGYMNTEAFF
TGTGCTAGTGGTTACATGAACACTGAAGCTTTCTTT
>.|TRBJ2-4|TRBV20-1|TRBD1
CSARTGGRGNIQYF
TGCAGTGCTAGAACAGGGGGCCGTGGGAACATTCAGTACTTC
>.|TRBJ2-1|TRBV29-1|TRBD1
CSVLSGQGAENEQFF
TGCAGCGTGTTATCGGGACAGGGGGCAGAAAATGAGCAGTTCTTC
>many|TRBJ2-5|TRBV7-9|.
CASSLVGSAQETQYF
TGTGCCAGCAGCTTAGTCGGGAGCGCCCAAGAGACCCAGTACTTC
>.|TRBJ2-7|TRBV3-1|.
CASSQDPVSYEQYF
TGTGCCAGCAGCCAAGATCCCGTCTCCTACGAGCAGTACTTC
>few|TRBJ1-4|TRBV7-2|TRBD1
CASSWTAGQGGEKLFF
TGTGCCAGCAGCTGGACGGCCGGACAGGGTGGTGAAAAACTGTTTTTT
>medium-sized|TRBJ2-4|TRBV4-1|.
CASSQEEADALNIQYF
TGCGCCAGCAGCCAAGAGGAGGCGGATGCTTTGAACATTCAGTACTTC
>many|TRBJ1-1|TRBV5-5|.
CASSFGPEAFF
TGTGCCAGCAGCTTTGGCCCGGAAGCTTTCTTT
>few|TRBJ1-2|TRBV25-1|.
CASSLQGRPGYTF
TGTGCCAGCAGTCTCCAGGGTCGTCCGGGCTACACCTTC
>.|TRBJ2-3|TRBV7-8|TRBD2
CASSKTSGKDTDTQYF
TGTGCCAGCAGCAAGACTAGCGGGAAGGACACAGATACGCAGTATTTT
>few|TRBJ2-5|TRBV6-1|.
CASPASRVREETQYF
TGTGCCAGCCCCGCGTCTCGGGTGAGAGAAGAGACCCAGTACTTC
>few|TRBJ2-3|TRBV9|TRBD2
CASSATIHTSGKTDTQYF
TGTGCCAGCAGCGCCACTATCCATACTAGCGGGAAGACAGATACGCAGTATTTT
>few|TRBJ2-2|TRBV28|.
CASSWGARTGELFF
TGTGCCAGCAGTTGGGGGGCCCGCACCGGGGAGCTGTTTTTT
>.|TRBJ2-5|TRBV11-2|TRBD2
CASSHGTSGRFETQYF
TGTGCCAGCAGCCACGGGACTAGCGGGAGATTCGAGACCCAGTACTTC
>.|TRBJ1-5|TRBV29-1|.
CSVSGTASNQPQHF
TGCAGCGTGTCCGGGACGGCAAGCAATCAGCCCCAGCATTTT
>.|TRBJ1-2|TRBV5-6|TRBD1
CASSWLEAGGVYGYTF
TGTGCCAGCAGCTGGTTGGAGGCAGGGGGCGTCTATGGCTACACCTTC
>.|TRBJ2-7|TRBV6-6|TRBD1
CASRRQGSSFEQYF
TGTGCCAGCAGACGACAGGGGAGCTCCTTCGAGCAGTACTTC
>.|TRBJ1-5|TRBV29-1|.
CSVEEATGGNQPQHF
TGCAGCGTTGAAGAGGCCACGGGTGGCAATCAGCCCCAGCATTTT
>few|TRBJ1-5|TRBV6-6|.
CASTGGSGNQPQHF
TGTGCCAGCACTGGGGGGAGTGGCAATCAGCCCCAGCATTTT
>few|TRBJ1-1|TRBV11-2|TRBD1
CASSPGAVATGTEAFF
TGTGCCAGCAGTCCGGGCGCCGTGGCGACAGGGACTGAAGCTTTCTTT
>.|TRBJ2-3|TRBV3-1|TRBD1
CASSQTGQGLTDTQYF
TGTGCCAGCAGCCAAACTGGACAGGGCCTTACAGATACGCAGTATTTT
>few|TRBJ2-1|TRBV7-2|TRBD2
CASSLESSGRREFF
TGTGCCAGCAGCTTAGAGTCTAGCGGGAGGCGCGAGTTCTTC
>.|TRBJ2-7|TRBV2|.
CASSVVGGDVHEQYF
TGTGCCAGCAGTGTAGTCGGTGGCGATGTCCACGAGCAGTACTTC
>.|TRBJ2-1|TRBV12-3/TRBV12-4|.
CASSNPRGSYNEQFF
TGTGCCAGCTCAAACCCCAGGGGATCCTACAATGAGCAGTTCTTC
>medium-sized|TRBJ2-1|TRBV28|TRBD2
CASSYSGGYNEQFF
TGTGCCAGCAGTTATAGCGGGGGTTACAATGAGCAGTTCTTC
>few|TRBJ1-6|TRBV6-5|.
CASTRGQSDSPLHF
TGTGCCAGCACCCGAGGACAGTCGGATTCACCCCTCCACTTT
>many|TRBJ2-3|TRBV4-3|TRBD2
CASSQGVPGLAGGDTQYF
TGCGCCAGCAGCCAGGGCGTTCCGGGACTAGCGGGAGGTGATACGCAGTATTTT
>few|TRBJ1-1|TRBV6-6|.
CASSRGEATEAFF
TGTGCCAGCAGCAGGGGTGAGGCCACTGAAGCTTTCTTT
>few|TRBJ2-6|TRBV25-1|.
CASSEFGGGRTGANVLTF
TGTGCCAGCAGTGAATTTGGTGGGGGCAGAACTGGGGCCAACGTCCTGACTTTC
>many|TRBJ2-7|TRBV28|TRBD1
CASSPGQGWNEQYF
TGTGCCAGCAGCCCCGGACAGGGGTGGAACGAGCAGTACTTC
>.|TRBJ1-1|TRBV6-5|TRBD1
CASRRGQYTEAFF
TGTGCCAGCAGACGGGGACAGTACACTGAAGCTTTCTTT
>.|TRBJ2-1|TRBV12-3/TRBV12-4|TRBD2
CASSLQAGLYNEQFF
TGTGCCAGCAGTTTGCAAGCGGGGCTATACAATGAGCAGTTCTTC
>.|TRBJ2-7|TRBV28|.
CASSVPGPTREQYF
TGTGCCAGCAGTGTGCCGGGCCCCACGAGGGAGCAGTACTTC
>few|TRBJ2-2|TRBV4-3|TRBD2
CASRLLAGALTVGELFF
TGCGCCAGCAGACTACTAGCGGGAGCATTAACGGTCGGGGAGCTGTTTTTT
>few|TRBJ1-2|TRBV20-1|TRBD1
CSARARTGVYGYTF
TGCAGTGCTAGAGCCAGGACAGGGGTCTATGGCTACACCTTC
>few|TRBJ1-3|TRBV12-3/TRBV12-4|.
CASSLRREYTIYF
TGTGCCAGCAGTTTACGAAGAGAATACACCATATATTTT
>.|TRBJ2-1|TRBV20-1|TRBD2
CSARGTSGRSYNEQFF
TGCAGTGCGCGAGGGACTAGCGGAAGGTCCTACAATGAGCAGTTCTTC
>few|TRBJ2-2|TRBV6-4|TRBD1
CASSGQDTGELFF
TGTGCCAGCAGCGGACAGGACACCGGGGAGCTGTTTTTT
>few|TRBJ2-2|TRBV3-1|TRBD2
CASSQDSGAAAGELFF
TGTGCCAGCAGCCAAGATAGCGGGGCGGCTGCGGGGGAGCTGTTTTTT
>.|TRBJ2-1|TRBV18|.
CASSPGLFSYNEQFF
TGTGCCAGCTCACCTGGACTGTTCTCCTACAATGAGCAGTTCTTC
>few|TRBJ2-5|TRBV7-8|TRBD1
CASSPDRQETQYF
TGTGCCAGCAGCCCGGACAGGCAAGAGACCCAGTACTTC
>.|TRBJ2-2|TRBV5-4|.
CASSLWGVSEMKNTGELFF
TGTGCCAGCAGCTTGTGGGGGGTCAGCGAGATGAAGAACACCGGGGAGCTGTTTTTT
>many|TRBJ1-1|TRBV14|.
CASSVVGEAFF
TGTGCCAGCTCGGTTGTCGGTGAAGCTTTCTTT
>once|TRBJ2-2|TRBV7-9|.
CASSPVRNTGELFF
TGTGCCAGCAGCCCTGTGAGGAACACCGGGGAGCTGTTTTTT
>.|TRBJ2-2|TRBV7-2|TRBD1
CASSSGRQGVTGELFF
TGTGCCAGCAGCTCCGGGCGGCAGGGGGTTACCGGGGAGCTGTTTTTT
>few|TRBJ1-2|TRBV29-1|TRBD1
CSVLGQGLLYGYTF
TGCAGCGTTTTGGGACAGGGATTACTTTATGGCTACACCTTC
>many|TRBJ2-3|TRBV5-1|.
CASSGNRNTDTQYF
TGCGCCAGCAGTGGTAACAGAAACACAGATACGCAGTATTTT
>.|TRBJ2-7|TRBV28|TRBD1
CASSYVGTGTYEQYF
TGTGCCAGCAGTTATGTCGGGACAGGGACCTACGAGCAGTACTTC
>many|TRBJ2-1|TRBV4-3|.
CASSQATGQLYNEQFF
TGCGCCAGCAGCCAAGCCACCGGACAGCTGTACAATGAGCAGTTCTTC
>.|TRBJ1-4|TRBV6-5|.
CATRTEGEKLFF
TGTGCCACCCGGACAGAGGGCGAAAAACTGTTTTTT
>many|TRBJ2-7|TRBV7-2|.
CASSLVTGKGQYF
TGTGCCAGCAGCTTAGTCACCGGGAAGGGGCAGTACTTC
>.|TRBJ2-2|TRBV19|TRBD1
CASRMGQGWGTGELFF
TGTGCCAGTAGAATGGGACAGGGATGGGGCACCGGGGAGCTGTTTTTT